This paragraph covers one T cell receptor beta chain sequence. V trimming: 3 bases; J trimming: 8 bases; junction bases outside the gene matches: 10. Germline CDR1 and CDR2: SGDLS and YYNGEE. The CDR3 sequence is 16 residues long. The data belong to a study of blood T cell repertoires in COVID-19. Across the whole study: Samples came from the United States, Italy and Spain, spanning acute and convalescent COVID-19. T cells, B-cell-depleted T cells, or PBMCs provided the cDNA or gDNA that served as material.

In the authors' workflow: The assay estimated nucleated cells by amplifying reference gene primers. Some clones are missing from TCRdb's copy, which holds only in-frame ones; the method was immunoSEQ multiplex PCR. For V, J and clone size, that table is used; D and trimming come from the DNA. The data show some 180,000 clones, with about 86% seen just once and about 11% held by the top ten. This chain uses TRBV9 with TRBJ2-3; 12 nucleotides line up with TRBD2. The specimen sequenced was peripheral blood. This receptor was obtained from a man in his 70s with active or convalescent COVID-19. The CDR3 here is CASSGRTSGIQGTQYF. CDR3 nucleotide sequence: TGTGCCAGCAGCGGCCGGACTAGCGGGATTCAGGGTACGCAGTATTTT.